A single sample is the source of the 21 T cell receptor beta chains below, sequenced in a study of CD8 T cells in Susac syndrome. The RNA, roughly 0.45 to 1 ug, was put through reverse transcription using random hexamers. TCRdb re-called the immunoSEQ multiplex PCR reads with MiXCR, one entry per CDR3 protein. Among over 150,000 distinct CDR3 sequences listed, around 94% were seen once. Sequencing was done on a sample of CD4+ T cells from PBMCs. The receptors shown here come from a human donor with Susac syndrome.

This clonotype came up once. The chain has TRBV12-3 or TRBV12-4 and TRBJ1-2; possible D gene TRBD1, 5 bases. V lost 7 bases and J lost 8, with 17 bases in between. This CDR3 spans 13 amino acids. CDR3 in DNA: TGTGCCAGCACCTCGGGACCGCGGTTCGGCTACACCTTC. Its protein product is CASTSGPRFGYTF.

The chain joins TRBV29-1 to TRBJ2-3; 10 bases are shared with TRBD1. There are 13 residues in the CDR3. Trimming cost V 5 bases and J 2 bases; bases outside gene matches: 1. Germline-derived CDR1 and CDR2 are SQVTM and ANQGSEA. CDR3 sequence: CSVRQGATDTQYF. CDR3 DNA sequence: TGCAGCGTTAGACAGGGGGCCACAGATACGCAGTATTTT.

The V call is TRBV30, the J call TRBJ1-4; possible D gene TRBD1, 5 bases. The CDR3 spans 14 residues. From germline, CDR1 is GTSNPN and CDR2 SVGIG (reference sequence). V was shortened by 0 bases and J by 3 bases, with 8 bases between the two germline ends. The CDR3 region is CAWSVDRANEKLFF. CDR3 DNA sequence: TGTGCCTGGAGTGTTGACAGAGCTAATGAAAAACTGTTTTTT. The full variable domain, with the rest looked up from reference TRBV30 and TRBJ1-4, is SQTIHQWPATLVQPVGSPLSLECTVEGTSNPNLYWYRQAAGRGLQLLFYSVGIGQISSEVPQNLSASRPQDRQFILSSKKLLLSDSGFYLCAWSVDRANEKLFFGSGTQLSVL.

J is TRBJ2-1 and V is TRBV20-1, with 8 positions matching TRBD2. The CDR3 length is 16 residues. The V segment lost 5 bases and the J segment 6 bases; nucleotides outside the gene matches: 15. CDR1 and CDR2 from the germline V gene are DFQATT and SNEGSKA (reference sequence). The CDR3 here is CSAPSPRLAGRNEQFF. CDR3 bases: TGCAGTGCTCCTAGTCCCCGTCTAGCGGGCCGCAATGAGCAGTTCTTC.

The V and J genes are TRBV7-9 and TRBJ1-5; TRBD1 aligns across 10 bases. CDR3 length: 18 amino acids. CDR1 is SEHNR and CDR2 is FQNEAQ in the germline V gene (reference sequence). V was pared by 5 bases and J by 0 bases, with 10 bases of the junction left unmatched. The CDR3 reads CASSLGTGDLHSNQPQHF. The CDR3 region has the DNA TGTGCCAGCAGCCTCGGGACAGGGGACCTACATAGCAATCAGCCCCAGCATTTT.

The genes are TRBV12-3 or TRBV12-4 and TRBJ1-2, with D unresolved. This CDR3 is built from 16 residues. Deletions cut 6 bases from V and 8 bases from J, with 25 bases between. This chain's CDR3 is CASSLRFRVGLGGYTF. CDR3 nucleotides: TGTGCCAGCAGCCTTCGTTTCCGGGTCGGATTAGGGGGCTACACCTTC.

V gene TRBV28 combines with J gene TRBJ2-7, with D unresolved. The CDR3 is 12 residues long. Germline V gene lookup returns CDR1 MDHEN and CDR2 SYDVKM. V gave up 7 bases and J gave up 4 bases, with 11 bases separating them. Here the CDR3 reads CASINRGYEQYF. The CDR3, as DNA: TGTGCCAGCATCAACCGTGGGTACGAGCAGTACTTC.

The rearrangement joins TRBV7-6 to TRBJ1-3; D perhaps matches TRBD1 (5 bases). This CDR3 has 15 residues. The ends were cut back, 5 bases at V and 2 bases at J, with 13 bases in the middle. Germline V gene sequence: CDR1 SGHVS, CDR2 FNYEAQ. This CDR3 is CASSLQTGAGNTIYF. The CDR3 DNA reads TGTGCCAGCAGCCTACAGACGGGGGCTGGAAACACCATATATTTT.

In DNA form, the CDR3 reads TGCAGCGTGGGAGGGGGAAGCAATCAGCCCCAGCATTTT. Translation gives CSVGGGSNQPQHF. The chain combines TRBV29-1 with TRBJ1-5, with D possibly being TRBD1 (6 bases). With 6 bases removed from V and 1 base from J, the gap between germline ends came to 10 bases. Per the germline V gene, CDR1 is SQVTM and CDR2 is ANQGSEA. This CDR3 region has 13 residues.

The chain recombines TRBV3-1 with TRBJ2-5; 8 bases are a match to TRBD1. The CDR3 is made up of 12 amino acids. Germline V gene sequence: CDR1 LGHDT, CDR2 YNNKEL (reference sequence). Trimming cost V 4 bases and J 13 bases; bases outside gene matches: 8. CDR3 sequence (DNA): TGTGCCAGCAGCCTTGGGACAGGCCTGCGGTACTTC. Its protein is CASSLGTGLRYF.

This clonotype was detected only a few times. The chain has TRBV20-1 and TRBJ2-6; D may be TRBD1 (6 bases). Germline CDR1 reads DFQATT; CDR2 reads SNEGSKA (reference sequence). Trimming stripped 3 bases from V and 0 bases from J, with 6 bases between. The CDR3 has 14 amino acids. CDR3 coding DNA: TGCAGTGCTAGGGACAGCTCTGGGGCCAACGTCCTGACTTTC. Amino acid sequence: CSARDSSGANVLTF.

This clonotype appeared a single time. This rearrangement joins TRBV29-1 to TRBJ1-1, with TRBD1 matching over 9 bases. V gave up 7 bases and J gave up 3 bases; unmatched junction bases: 9. Per germline, CDR1 SQVTM and CDR2 ANQGSEA. There are 14 residues in the CDR3. The CDR3 sequence is CSASTGGADTEAFF. The CDR3 nucleotides are TGCAGCGCCTCAACAGGGGGCGCTGACACTGAAGCTTTCTTT.

This clonotype occurred a few times. This chain links TRBV5-1 with TRBJ2-1, with D perhaps TRBD1 (6 bases). The CDR3 runs to 12 residues. Trimming stripped 4 bases from V and 9 bases from J, with 11 bases between. Germline loops: CDR1 SGHRS, CDR2 YFSETQ. CDR3 sequence (DNA): TGCGCCAGCAGCCGTGACAGGACTGAGCAGTTCTTC. It yields the protein CASSRDRTEQFF.

The V call is TRBV7-9, the J call TRBJ2-2; the match to TRBD1 covers 7 bases. This CDR3 has 12 amino acids. V shed 8 bases, J shed 6 bases, and the junction held 3 bases outside the gene matches. Germline CDR1 reads SEHNR; CDR2 reads FQNEAQ (reference sequence). CDR3: CASGTGAGELFF. For the CDR3, the DNA is TGTGCCAGCGGAACAGGGGCCGGGGAGCTGTTTTTT.

The V and J genes are TRBV29-1 and TRBJ2-7; TRBD1 agrees at 7 bases. The junction had 12 bases not matched to a gene; V was cut back by 5 bases and J by 5 bases. The CDR3 loop spans 14 amino acids. CDR1 is SQVTM, CDR2 ANQGSEA, per germline. The CDR3 region has the DNA TGCAGCGTTCGAGCCGACAGGGTACCCCACGAGCAGTACTTC. As protein: CSVRADRVPHEQYF.

Comment on this clonotype: One end of the junction fails to match germline, which may point to a read error. The rearrangement links TRBV7-8 to TRBJ2-1, with TRBD1 matching 8 bases. Germline V gene sequence: CDR1 SGHVS, CDR2 FQNEAQ. The CDR3 covers 13 residues. Written as DNA, the CDR3 is TGTGCCAGCAGCTTAGGGGACAGGACCCCGGACGGCTTC. It encodes CASSLGDRTPDGF.

This clonotype was recorded once. V gene TRBV15 combines with J gene TRBJ2-3, with D perhaps TRBD2 (6 bases). The V gene's germline CDR1 is LNHNV and CDR2 YYDKDF (reference sequence). V was cut by 5 bases and J by 6 bases, with 9 bases left in between. This CDR3 is built from 12 residues. CDR3 DNA sequence: TGTGCCACCAGCCGGGGGATGGATACGCAGTATTTT. The encoded protein is CATSRGMDTQYF.

V gene TRBV20-1 combines with J gene TRBJ2-5; 12 nucleotides match TRBD2. This CDR3 is 17 amino acids long. The V gene's germline CDR1 is DFQATT and CDR2 SNEGSKA (reference sequence). J lost 7 bases, V lost 2 bases, and 14 bases had no gene match. In DNA form, the CDR3 reads TGCAGTGCTAGACAGACTAGCGGGGGCACCCTATATGGGACCCAGTACTTC. Translated, it gives CSARQTSGGTLYGTQYF.

The rearrangement links TRBV29-1 to TRBJ2-7; D is unclear. This CDR3 contains 11 residues. CDR1 is SQVTM and CDR2 is ANQGSEA in the germline V gene. Trimming stripped 4 bases from V and 6 bases from J, with 10 bases between. The CDR3 reads CSVVALGEQYF. For the CDR3, the DNA is TGCAGCGTTGTTGCCCTGGGCGAGCAGTACTTC.

The V gene is TRBV4-2, the J gene TRBJ2-3; no reliable D call. CDR3 length: 13 residues. Trimming took off 10 bases at V and 2 bases at J, with 13 bases between the two ends. In germline, CDR1 is LGHNA, CDR2 YNFKEQ. CDR3 in DNA: TGTGCCATATCAAGAGAACTCACAGATACGCAGTATTTT. Protein: CAISRELTDTQYF.

The V gene is TRBV20-1, the J gene TRBJ1-5, with D perhaps matching TRBD1 (5 bases). The CDR3 runs 13 residues. CDR1 and CDR2 from the germline V gene are DFQATT and SNEGSKA (reference sequence). Between the trimmed V and J ends, which lost 3 bases and 6 bases, there was a span of 12 bases. The CDR3 DNA reads TGCAGTGCTAGCGGAGGGGAAGGTCAGCCCCAGCATTTT. This codes for CSASGGEGQPQHF.